One sample yielded the 21 T cell receptor beta chains listed below, sequenced in a study of T cell changes during pregnancy in multiple sclerosis. Produced via immunoSEQ multiplex PCR; TCRdb's table is partial and in-frame only. Here the sample spans 70,000 to 100,000 clones, over 85% being singletons. Here the sequenced sample was peripheral blood, taken in the third trimester of pregnancy. The origin of the receptors is a female donor in good health, enrolled as a control in a pregnancy study.

The chain has TRBV28 and TRBJ2-2, with D unresolved. Germline V gives CDR1 MDHEN, CDR2 SYDVKM. CDR3 length equals 16 residues. Trimming took 6 bases from V and 0 from J, leaving 14 bases between them. DNA for the CDR3: TGTGCCAGCAGCGCCTCGCCAAGCGCGAACACCGGGGAGCTGTTTTTT. Translation gives CASSASPSANTGELFF.

This chain connects TRBV5-1 to TRBJ2-2, with D perhaps TRBD1 (5 bases). The V end lost 4 bases, the J end lost 1 base, and 11 bases lay between the germline ends. The CDR3 length is 15 residues. Germline CDR1 SGHRS, CDR2 YFSETQ. DNA of the CDR3: TGCGCCAGCAGCCGGACGACAGTGAACACCGGGGAGCTGTTTTTT. Its translation is CASSRTTVNTGELFF. The full variable domain, its missing parts supplied by reference TRBV5-1 and TRBJ2-2, is KAGVTQTPRYLIKTRGQQVTLSCSPISGHRSVSWYQQTPGQGLQFLFEYFSETQRNKGNFPGRFSGRQFSNSRSEMNVSTLELGDSALYLCASSRTTVNTGELFFGEGSRLTVL.

The CDR3 nucleotides are TGTGCCACCACGACGACAGGGGGAAACAATGAGCAGTTCTTC. This sequence encodes CATTTTGGNNEQFF. V gene TRBV19 combines with J gene TRBJ2-1; 9 bases fit TRBD1. The CDR3 totals 14 residues. V gave up 10 bases and J gave up 5 bases; unmatched junction bases: 9. CDR1 is LNHDA, CDR2 SQIVND, per germline (reference sequence).

J is TRBJ2-5 and V is TRBV6-4; 11 bases agree with TRBD2. This CDR3 is 15 amino acids long. The germline V gene encodes CDR1 MRHNA and CDR2 SNTAGT. V gave up 5 bases and J gave up 5 bases; unmatched junction bases: 7. The CDR3 is CASSFSGRADETQYF. In nucleotides, the CDR3 is TGTGCCAGCAGTTTTAGCGGGAGGGCCGACGAGACCCAGTACTTC.

The V gene is TRBV4-2, the J gene TRBJ2-5; D perhaps matches TRBD2 (6 bases). The germline CDR1 and CDR2 sequences are LGHNA and YNFKEQ. Between the trimmed V and J ends, which lost 1 base and 1 base, there was a span of 19 bases. CDR3 length: 18 amino acids. CDR3 sequence reads: CASSQGGGGRSGQETQYF. The CDR3 DNA follows: TGTGCCAGCAGCCAAGGGGGTGGAGGGCGGAGCGGCCAAGAGACCCAGTACTTC.

V usage is TRBV28 and J usage is TRBJ1-4; possible D gene TRBD1, 5 bases. V shed 3 bases and J shed 4 bases, with 12 bases lying between them. The CDR3 runs to 15 residues. The germline V gene has CDR1 MDHEN and CDR2 SYDVKM. Here the CDR3 DNA reads TGTGCCAGCAGTTTGGTGGGGCCCCGTAATGAAAAACTGTTTTTT. Amino acid sequence: CASSLVGPRNEKLFF. The full variable domain, rest sourced from reference TRBV28 and TRBJ1-4, is DVKVTQSSRYLVKRTGEKVFLECVQDMDHENMFWYRQDPGLGLRLIYFSYDVKMKEKGDIPEGYSVSREKKERFSLILESASTNQTSMYLCASSLVGPRNEKLFFGSGTQLSVL.

The chain joins TRBV4-2 to TRBJ2-2, with D possibly matching TRBD2 (5 bases). This CDR3 is built from 14 residues. V lost 1 base to trimming and J lost 2 bases, with 5 bases between them. Germline V gene lookup returns CDR1 LGHNA and CDR2 YNFKEQ. The CDR3 sequence: CASSQGLNTGELFF. CDR3 in DNA: TGTGCCAGCAGCCAAGGACTAAACACCGGGGAGCTGTTTTTT.

The chain combines TRBV28 with TRBJ1-4; D gene uncertain. The CDR3 contains 13 residues. Trimming took off 5 bases at V and 7 bases at J, with 11 bases between the two ends. Germline CDR1 MDHEN, CDR2 SYDVKM. The CDR3 sequence is CASSGVWIEKLFF. In DNA, the CDR3 is TGTGCCAGCAGTGGAGTCTGGATTGAAAAACTGTTTTTT.

The chain uses TRBV5-1 and TRBJ1-2; D not certain. V was clipped by 0 bases and J by 6 bases, with 12 bases between them. CDR3 length equals 14 residues. Germline CDR1 is SGHRS and CDR2 is YFSETQ. CDR3 bases: TGCGCCAGCAGCTTGGGACCATCAGAGGATGGCTACACCTTC. Protein product: CASSLGPSEDGYTF.

V is TRBV30 and J is TRBJ2-1; 8 bases agree with TRBD2. The CDR3 loop spans 17 amino acids. The J segment lost 2 bases and the V segment lost 0 bases, leaving 9 bases of the junction unmatched. Germline CDR1 and CDR2: GTSNPN and SVGIG (reference sequence). CDR3 protein: CAWSVHPSGPPYNEQFF. The CDR3 DNA sequence: TGTGCCTGGAGTGTACACCCTAGCGGGCCACCCTACAATGAGCAGTTCTTC.

The rearrangement uses TRBV5-6 and TRBJ2-7, with 7 bases identical to TRBD1. The CDR3 has 15 residues. The germline gives CDR1 SGHDT, CDR2 YYEEEE. The ends lost 4 bases at V and 3 bases at J; junction bases unmatched: 10. The CDR3 loop is CASSHRQGGLYEQYF. In DNA form, the CDR3 reads TGTGCCAGCAGCCATCGACAGGGTGGTCTCTACGAGCAGTACTTC. Using reference TRBV5-6 and TRBJ2-7 for the parts outside the CDR3, the full variable domain is DAGVTQSPTHLIKTRGQQVTLRCSPKSGHDTVSWYQQALGQGPQFIFQYYEEEERQRGNFPDRFSGHQFPNYSSELNVNALLLGDSALYLCASSHRQGGLYEQYFGPGTRLTVT.

The rearrangement joins TRBV2 to TRBJ2-7; TRBD2 agrees at 7 bases. The junction had 3 bases not matched to a gene; V was cut back by 4 bases and J by 3 bases. Germline V lookup: CDR1 SNHLY, CDR2 FYNNEI. The CDR3 contains 13 residues. The CDR3 sequence: CASSVGGGYEQYF. The DNA for the CDR3 is TGTGCCAGCAGTGTTGGCGGGGGCTACGAGCAGTACTTC.

V gene TRBV5-6 combines with J gene TRBJ2-7; no definite D call. This CDR3 has 13 amino acids. V lost 1 base and J 0 bases, leaving 5 bases between the germline ends. Looked up from germline, CDR1 is SGHDT and CDR2 is YYEEEE. The CDR3 DNA is TGTGCCAGCAGCTTGTTTAGCTCCTACGAGCAGTACTTC. This translates into CASSLFSSYEQYF.

This chain joins TRBV27 and TRBJ2-7; TRBD2 matches at 8 bases. Germline V CDR1 and CDR2: MNHEY, SMNVEV (reference sequence). V shed 5 bases and J 3 bases; nucleotides not matched to a gene: 6. CDR3 length: 14 amino acids. The CDR3 DNA reads TGTGCCAGCAGTAGCGGGGGATCCATCTACGAGCAGTACTTC. Translating it yields CASSSGGSIYEQYF.

In regard to this clone: Different DNA sequences within this sample yield the same CDR3. In nucleotides, the CDR3 is TGCGCCAGCAGCTTGACTAGCGGGAGGACAGATACGCAGTATTTT. It is translated as CASSLTSGRTDTQYF. The gene calls are TRBV5-1 and TRBJ2-3, with 12 bases aligning to TRBD2. The CDR3 spans 15 residues. CDR1 and CDR2 from the germline V gene are SGHRS and YFSETQ. V was clipped by 1 base and J by 3 bases; unmatched bases: 0.

This chain links TRBV7-2 with TRBJ2-7; 7 bases fit TRBD2. V shed 1 base, J shed 6 bases, and the junction held 9 bases outside the gene matches. This CDR3 is 15 amino acids long. Germline V CDR1 and CDR2: SGHTA, FQGNSA. CDR3 residues: CASSLVGGVGGEQYF. The CDR3, as DNA: TGTGCCAGCAGCTTAGTTGGGGGGGTCGGGGGCGAGCAGTACTTC.

V and J are TRBV19 and TRBJ1-1; D is undetermined. The CDR3 consists of 13 residues. Trimming shortened V by 7 bases and J by 3 bases, and 12 bases separated the two germline ends. CDR1 and CDR2 from the germline V gene are LNHDA and SQIVND (reference sequence). The CDR3 loop reads CASIGPGYTEAFF. CDR3 DNA: TGTGCCAGTATCGGCCCGGGTTACACTGAAGCTTTCTTT.

The chain employs TRBV7-9 and TRBJ2-2; TRBD1 agrees at 12 bases. The CDR3 totals 15 residues. V was clipped by 0 bases and J by 9 bases; unmatched bases: 2. CDR1 and CDR2 from the germline V gene are SEHNR and FQNEAQ (reference sequence). The DNA for the CDR3 is TGTGCCAGCAGCTTAGCCGGGACAGGGGGCAGGGAGCTGTTTTTT. Amino acid sequence: CASSLAGTGGRELFF. The whole variable domain, remainder taken from reference TRBV7-9 and TRBJ2-2, is DTGVSQNPRHKITKRGQNVTFRCDPISEHNRLYWYRQTLGQGPEFLTYFQNEAQLEKSRLLSDRFSAERPKGSFSTLEIQRTEQGDSAMYLCASSLAGTGGRELFFGEGSRLTVL.

The chain joins TRBV7-2 to TRBJ2-7; 9 nucleotides align to TRBD1. CDR3 length: 17 amino acids. Germline V gene lookup returns CDR1 SGHTA and CDR2 FQGNSA. V gave up 5 bases and J gave up 0 bases; unmatched junction bases: 11. CDR3 DNA sequence: TGTGCCAGCAGCCTTACCGACAGGGGGTTCTCCTCCTACGAGCAGTACTTC. Translated: CASSLTDRGFSSYEQYF.

This chain joins TRBV6-1 and TRBJ1-5; the D is unclear. The CDR3 contains 15 residues. Germline values: CDR1 MNHNS, CDR2 SASEGT. The V gene lost 1 base and the J gene lost 0 bases, with 7 bases spanning the gap. In DNA form, the CDR3 reads TGTGCCAGCAGTGAAGGGCACTATAGCAATCAGCCCCAGCATTTT. Translated: CASSEGHYSNQPQHF.

The V call is TRBV29-1, the J call TRBJ1-1; possible D gene TRBD1, 5 bases. Per germline, CDR1 SQVTM and CDR2 ANQGSEA. Trimming took off 4 bases at V and 1 base at J, with 13 bases between the two ends. This CDR3 spans 14 amino acids. As DNA, the CDR3 is TGCAGCGTTGGTCTAGGGGATACGAACACTGAAGCTTTCTTT. This encodes CSVGLGDTNTEAFF.